A selection of T cell receptor beta chains follows, all from one sample in a study of blood T cell repertoires in COVID-19. The table came from immunoSEQ multiplex PCR; TCRdb's copy has only in-frame clones and leaves some out. This sample has roughly 300,000 clones, with 75% to 95% found just once. The sample was PBMCs or T cells enriched from blood (not recorded which). These receptors came from a woman in her twenties or thirties who had recovered from COVID-19. CDR3s leave out the opening cysteine and the closing phenylalanine or tryptophan. The D gene is left open where the match is weak.

>TRBJ1-5|TRBD1|TRBV28
ASSLTHRGDQPQH
>TRBJ2-5|TRBD2|TRBV3-1/TRBV3-2
ASSRPPAGGGKTQY
>TRBJ2-1|NA|TRBV19
ASSIRENEQF
>TRBJ1-1|TRBD1|TRBV29-1
SVPGQSEAF
>TRBJ1-1|NA|TRBV6-5
ASSSFATATRGAF
>TRBJ2-3|NA|TRBV5-1
ASRGQTSTDTQY
>TRBJ2-1|TRBD2|TRBV29-1
SVGLAGVIEQF
>TRBJ2-1|TRBD2|TRBV11-2
ASSERSGSSYNEQF
>TRBJ2-1|TRBD1|TRBV2
ASSRDRANNEQF
>TRBJ2-1|NA|TRBV4-1
ASSQVQLGTEQF
>TRBJ1-3|NA|TRBV7-2
ASSFRGSRSGNTIY
>TRBJ2-1|TRBD2|TRBV7-9
ATRASGLYNEQF
>TRBJ2-2|NA|TRBV11-2
ASRISGTGELF
>TRBJ1-2|NA|TRBV29-1
SVEDGQYGYT
>TRBJ1-1|NA|TRBV6-5
ASSYRRGNTEAF
>TRBJ1-5|TRBD1|TRBV15
ATSRNRGNQPQH
>TRBJ1-1|TRBD1|TRBV5-4
ASSRGTEQNTEAF
>TRBJ2-1|NA|TRBV11-2
ASSHPSVVEQF
>TRBJ2-7|TRBD1|TRBV27
ASSPTPGTGVYEQY
>TRBJ2-7|NA|TRBV28
ASSSPDKYEQY
>TRBJ2-7|NA|TRBV18
ASSPLDEQY
>TRBJ1-6|NA|TRBV7-8
ASSSKGNHNSPLH
>TRBJ2-1|NA|TRBV19
ASSRTQATYNEQF
>TRBJ2-1|NA|TRBV28
ASSSLLIRVDNEQF
>TRBJ1-2|NA|TRBV5-8
ASSLDGVYGYT
>TRBJ1-2|NA|TRBV2
ANKGLNYGYT
>TRBJ2-6|NA|TRBV3-1/TRBV3-2
ASSQEGALRSGANVLT
>TRBJ2-1|TRBD2|TRBV4-3
ASSQRLPGLINNEQF
>TRBJ1-2|TRBD1|TRBV6-2/TRBV6-3
ASSQDRGGYT
>TRBJ2-3|NA|TRBV5-6
ASSFALEQDTQY
>TRBJ1-3|NA|TRBV18
ASSPESGNTIY
>TRBJ2-2|TRBD1|TRBV5-1
ASSPGQGASGELF
>TRBJ1-2|NA|TRBV18
ASSTTGDGYT
>TRBJ1-5|NA|TRBV7-6
ASSPETSNQPQH
>TRBJ1-5|NA|TRBV7-2
ASSPEISNQPQH
>TRBJ1-5|NA|TRBV6-5
ASRLYRDSNQPQH
>TRBJ2-3|NA|TRBV19
ASSLMPQSPTDTQY
>TRBJ2-7|NA|TRBV29-1
SVEEQQAYEQY
>TRBJ2-1|TRBD1|TRBV4-3
ASSQDGTANNEQF
>TRBJ2-1|TRBD2|TRBV27
ASSPRSGSIYNEQF
>TRBJ2-1|TRBD2|TRBV28
ASSFIDLPRTSGRAPYNEQF
>TRBJ2-7|TRBD2|TRBV15
ATSRGGASGAYEQY